This T cell receptor (beta chain) derives from a study of OX40 agonist ivuxolimab in advanced cancers. Produced via immunoSEQ multiplex PCR; TCRdb's table is partial and in-frame only. The table has around 80,000 clones, more than 90% seen once. As to this clone: Its specificity is not known.

Broader study findings: With doses of 0.1 to 3.0 mg/kg, CD4+ and CD8+ blood T cells had undergone clonal expansion by week 6.

The sequencing used CD4+ or CD8+ T cells sorted from blood, collected in a trial of the OX40 agonist ivuxolimab. The sequence came from an adult with an advanced solid tumor such as melanoma, head and neck, liver or kidney cancer.

DNA of the CDR3: TGTGCCAGCAGCATACGGGGAAACCAAGAGACCCAGTACTTC. Its protein is CASSIRGNQETQYF. V usage is TRBV6-1 and J usage is TRBJ2-5; maybe TRBD2 (5 bases). The CDR3 has 14 amino acids. The germline V gene has CDR1 MNHNS and CDR2 SASEGT. Trimming took off 6 bases at V and 0 bases at J, with 11 bases between the two ends.